This passage covers 32 T cell receptor beta chains from one sample sequenced in a study of neurological immune-mediated disorders. TCRdb processed the 5' RACE reads anew with MiXCR; each CDR3 protein has one entry. The table shows some 26,000 distinct CDR3 sequences, with 5% to 7.5% occurring only once. The material sequenced was PBMCs. The source is a woman between 50 and 59 years old in good health.

This clonotype was observed many times. The chain links TRBV20-1 to TRBJ1-2, with TRBD1 matching over 7 bases. Germline CDR1 and CDR2: DFQATT and SNEGSKA (reference sequence). The V segment lost 6 bases and the J segment 4 bases; nucleotides outside the gene matches: 5. The CDR3 length is 12 residues. As DNA, the CDR3 is TGCAGTGCCGCGAGGGACAGCTATGGCTACACCTTC. The encoded protein is CSAARDSYGYTF.

This clonotype was recorded many times. The chain employs TRBV12-3 or TRBV12-4 and TRBJ2-5, with 14 bases that match TRBD2. J was trimmed by 3 bases and V by 5 bases; bases with no gene match: 5. The CDR3 runs 16 residues. DNA for the CDR3: TGTGCCAGCAGTCTTGGGACTAGCGGGAGCAAAGAGACCCAGTACTTC. Residues: CASSLGTSGSKETQYF.

In its sample, this clonotype was seen many times. The chain uses TRBV6-1 and TRBJ1-6; no clear D. V lost 1 base to trimming and J lost 5 bases, with 12 bases between them. The CDR3 sequence is 16 residues long. Looked up from germline, CDR1 is MNHNS and CDR2 is SASEGT. Here the CDR3 reads CASSEGTGFDNSPLHF. DNA for the CDR3: TGTGCCAGCAGTGAAGGGACGGGGTTTGATAATTCACCCCTCCACTTT.

This clonotype was recorded many times. This chain connects TRBV7-2 to TRBJ2-3; D possibly matches TRBD1 or TRBD2 (5 bases each). The CDR3 has 16 residues. Germline V gene data show CDR1 as SGHTA and CDR2 as FQGNSA. V was cut by 1 base and J by 0 bases, with 11 bases left in between. CDR3 in amino acids: CASSLEGTSSTDTQYF. The CDR3 DNA is TGTGCCAGCAGCTTAGAGGGGACCAGTAGCACAGATACGCAGTATTTT.

This clonotype was observed many times. The chain is built from TRBV6-2 or TRBV6-3 and TRBJ1-1; no firm D call. The V end was cut by 7 bases, the J end by 2 bases, with 17 bases between. The CDR3 has 15 residues. From germline, CDR1 is MNHEY and CDR2 SVGEGT. For the CDR3, the DNA is TGTGCCAGCATTCGACGAGGAACTGCAAACACTGAAGCTTTCTTT. Amino acid sequence: CASIRRGTANTEAFF.

The table lists this clonotype with many counts. V gene TRBV5-1 combines with J gene TRBJ2-3, with 9 bases aligning to TRBD2. The CDR3 runs 15 residues. V was pared by 0 bases and J by 2 bases, with 1 base of the junction left unmatched. Per germline, CDR1 SGHRS and CDR2 YFSETQ. As DNA, the CDR3 is TGCGCCAGCAGCTTGGAGCGGGGGGTCACAGATACGCAGTATTTT. Translation gives CASSLERGVTDTQYF.

This clonotype was counted many times. The chain uses TRBV10-3 and TRBJ1-6; no clear D gene. The V end lost 11 bases, the J end lost 4 bases, and 21 bases lay between the germline ends. The CDR3 loop spans 16 amino acids. Germline lookup yields CDR1 ENHRY and CDR2 SYGVKD. CDR3 bases: TGTGCCTCCCGCTCGACGGAAGGACGGTATAATTCACCCCTCCACTTT. Amino acids: CASRSTEGRYNSPLHF.

In this sample, this clonotype turned up many times. The gene calls are TRBV5-1 and TRBJ2-2; 7 bases fit TRBD1. V lost 3 bases, J lost 7 bases, and 3 bases stayed unmatched. The CDR3 extends over 13 amino acids. Germline V lookup: CDR1 SGHRS, CDR2 YFSETQ. The DNA for the CDR3 is TGCGCCAGCAGCTCAGGGGGAAACGGGGAGCTGTTTTTT. This translates into CASSSGGNGELFF.

This clonotype showed up many times. This rearrangement joins TRBV29-1 to TRBJ2-1; 7 positions agree with TRBD1. V was pared by 2 bases and J by 10 bases, with 5 bases of the junction left unmatched. The germline V gene has CDR1 SQVTM and CDR2 ANQGSEA. CDR3 length equals 12 residues. As DNA, the CDR3 is TGCAGCGTTGAAAGGGTAGGGGGCGAGCAGTTCTTC. Its translation: CSVERVGGEQFF.

This clonotype was counted many times. CDR3 nucleotides: TGTGCCAGCAGCCAAGTAGGGTTCGGGGAGCTGTTTTTT. This sequence encodes CASSQVGFGELFF. J is TRBJ2-2 and V is TRBV14; D remains ambiguous. There are 13 residues in the CDR3. Germline CDR1 is SGHDN and CDR2 is FVKESK. The V end was cut by 1 base, the J end by 7 bases, with 7 bases between. Full variable domain (missing parts from reference TRBV14 and TRBJ2-2): EAGVTQFPSHSVIEKGQTVTLRCDPISGHDNLYWYRRVMGKEIKFLLHFVKESKQDESGMPNNRFLAERTGGTYSTLKVQPAELEDSGVYFCASSQVGFGELFFGEGSRLTVL.

This clonotype was recorded many times. V is TRBV7-2 and J is TRBJ2-4; D may correspond to TRBD1 or TRBD2 (6 bases each). Germline V gene data show CDR1 as SGHTA and CDR2 as FQGNSA. Deletions cut 6 bases from V and 6 bases from J, with 21 bases between. CDR3 size: 16 residues. For the CDR3, the DNA is TGTGCCAGCAGTCATCTCAACAGGGTGGGGGGAAACATTCAGTACTTC. It translates to CASSHLNRVGGNIQYF. Complete variable domain (other parts from reference TRBV7-2 and TRBJ2-4): GAGVSQSPSNKVTEKGKDVELRCDPISGHTALYWYRQSLGQGLEFLIYFQGNSAPDKSGLPSDRFSAERTGGSVSTLTIQRTQQEDSAVYLCASSHLNRVGGNIQYFGAGTRLSVL.

The table lists this clonotype with a few counts. A read error may explain this, as a much larger clone is one base away. J is TRBJ2-1 and V is TRBV5-1, with TRBD2 identical over 10 bases. With 2 bases clipped from V and 9 bases from J, the junction kept 8 bases outside the gene matches. Germline CDR1 is SGHRS and CDR2 is YFSETQ. The CDR3 contains 15 residues. CDR3 residues: CASSFVSSGGGEQFF. CDR3 nucleotides: TGCGCCAGCAGCTTTGTTTCTAGCGGGGGTGGTGAGCAGTTCTTC.

There are many counts of this clonotype. The chain uses TRBV6-1 and TRBJ2-7; TRBD1 aligns across 7 bases. The V and J ends lost 8 bases and 3 bases, in that order; junction bases with no gene match: 7. The CDR3 runs 13 residues. Germline V gives CDR1 MNHNS, CDR2 SASEGT. The CDR3 DNA reads as TGTGCCAGCGACCGGGACAGAGTCTACGAGCAGTACTTC. Protein sequence: CASDRDRVYEQYF.

This clonotype was counted at least ten times. This sequence joins TRBV5-6 and TRBJ2-3; the D is unclear. The ends were cut back, 4 bases at V and 4 bases at J, with 4 bases in the middle. Per the germline V gene, CDR1 is SGHDT and CDR2 is YYEEEE. This CDR3 spans 11 amino acids. The CDR3 spells CASSQSDTQYF. In DNA form, the CDR3 reads TGTGCCAGCAGCCAGTCAGATACGCAGTATTTT. Looking up the rest from reference TRBV5-6 and TRBJ2-3 gives the full variable domain: DAGVTQSPTHLIKTRGQQVTLRCSPKSGHDTVSWYQQALGQGPQFIFQYYEEEERQRGNFPDRFSGHQFPNYSSELNVNALLLGDSALYLCASSQSDTQYFGPGTRLTVL.

The sample holds a few counts of this clonotype. An end of the junction does not agree with germline; a read error may underlie this. The rearrangement uses TRBV7-8 and TRBJ1-1; 9 bases line up with TRBD1. Germline CDR1 reads SGHVS; CDR2 reads FQNEAQ. The CDR3 totals 16 residues. The DNA for the CDR3 is TGTTCCAGCATCTCTCAACAGGGGGCGCGTATGACTGAAGCTTTCTTT. It translates to CSSISQQGARMTEAFF.

This clonotype has ten or more counts. V and J are TRBV11-2 and TRBJ1-1; D possibly corresponds to TRBD1 (5 bases). In germline, CDR1 is SGHAT, CDR2 FQNNGV. CDR3 length: 15 amino acids. Trimming pared 0 bases from V and 6 bases from J, leaving 14 bases between. The CDR3 sequence: CASSLDPGRGAEAFF. CDR3 DNA: TGTGCCAGCAGCTTAGATCCCGGGCGGGGGGCTGAAGCTTTCTTT.

This clonotype has a count of ten or more. CDR3 sequence reads: CSASRGGGYTDTQYF. DNA for the CDR3: TGCAGTGCTAGTAGGGGGGGGGGATACACAGATACGCAGTATTTT. The chain employs TRBV20-1 and TRBJ2-3, with D perhaps matching TRBD2 (7 bases). The CDR3 loop spans 15 amino acids. Trimming left V 3 bases short and J 2 bases short, with 15 bases between. Germline CDR1 reads DFQATT; CDR2 reads SNEGSKA (reference sequence).

This clonotype was recorded many times. V and J are TRBV20-1 and TRBJ2-2; 8 nucleotides align to TRBD2. The germline CDR1 and CDR2 sequences are DFQATT and SNEGSKA (reference sequence). J gave up 4 bases and V 2 bases, and 3 bases lay outside the gene matches. The CDR3 sequence is 14 residues long. This CDR3 reads CSARTAGGTGELFF. In DNA form, the CDR3 reads TGCAGTGCTAGAACGGCGGGGGGCACCGGGGAGCTGTTTTTT.

This clonotype was detected ten times or more. This chain connects TRBV20-1 to TRBJ2-1; 10 nucleotides line up with TRBD2. After removal of 3 bases from V and 9 bases from J, the junction contained 5 bases not matched to a gene. CDR3 length equals 13 residues. CDR1 DFQATT and CDR2 SNEGSKA come from the germline V gene (reference sequence). The CDR3 DNA reads as TGCAGTGCTAGTGCCCTAGCGGGAGTTGAGCAGTTCTTC. Protein product: CSASALAGVEQFF.

In its sample, this clonotype was seen many times. V gene TRBV20-1 combines with J gene TRBJ2-6; no clear D gene. The CDR3 spans 14 residues. Germline V gene lookup returns CDR1 DFQATT and CDR2 SNEGSKA (reference sequence). The V end was cut by 3 bases, the J end by 15 bases, with 21 bases between. The CDR3: CSASPSSDATGLTF. The CDR3 bases are TGCAGTGCTAGTCCAAGTTCAGACGCAACTGGCCTGACTTTC.

This clonotype was recorded many times. The gene calls are TRBV27 and TRBJ2-1; D may match TRBD1 or TRBD2 (5 bases each). The CDR3 totals 12 residues. V gave up 5 bases and J gave up 10 bases, with 12 bases separating them. Germline V gives CDR1 MNHEY, CDR2 SMNVEV (reference sequence). The CDR3 region has the DNA TGTGCCAGCAGTACGGGACCTGGGGAGCAGTTCTTC. It yields the protein CASSTGPGEQFF.

This clonotype was observed at least ten times. The rearrangement links TRBV20-1 to TRBJ2-7; D unresolved. This CDR3 region has 15 residues. In germline, CDR1 is DFQATT, CDR2 SNEGSKA (reference sequence). V gave up 6 bases and J gave up 0 bases, with 18 bases separating them. The CDR3 nucleotides are TGCAGTGCCTTAATAGGCAGATCGAGCTCCTACGAGCAGTACTTC. Translation gives CSALIGRSSSYEQYF.

The J gene is TRBJ2-2, the V gene TRBV7-2; D unclear. The germline V and J ends were trimmed by 5 bases and 8 bases, with 12 bases remaining between them. The CDR3 loop spans 13 amino acids. Germline values: CDR1 SGHTA, CDR2 FQGNSA. For the CDR3, the DNA is TGTGCCAGCAGCATCCCGCTAGGAGGGGAGCTGTTTTTT. Protein: CASSIPLGGELFF.

This clonotype was found many times. This chain links TRBV5-1 with TRBJ1-5, with D unclear. Germline lookup yields CDR1 SGHRS and CDR2 YFSETQ. V was cut by 0 bases and J by 0 bases, with 7 bases left in between. The CDR3 loop spans 15 amino acids. CDR3 in amino acids: CASSLDDYSNQPQHF. The CDR3 nucleotides are TGCGCCAGCAGCTTGGACGATTATAGCAATCAGCCCCAGCATTTT.

In its sample, this clonotype was seen many times. The chain links TRBV18 to TRBJ2-5; a weak D match, TRBD1 (7 bases). This CDR3 has 16 residues. Trimming took 3 bases from V and 2 from J, leaving 16 bases between them. CDR1 and CDR2 from the germline V gene are KGHSH and LQKENI. Here the CDR3 DNA reads TGTGCCAGCTCACCTGGAGCAGGGGGAGGACAAGAGACCCAGTACTTC. It specifies CASSPGAGGGQETQYF.

This clonotype has a count of ten or more. The chain uses TRBV28 and TRBJ1-6; possible D gene TRBD1, 6 bases. The V gene's germline CDR1 is MDHEN and CDR2 SYDVKM. V lost 3 bases and J lost 12, with 9 bases in between. The length of the CDR3 is 12 residues. The CDR3 region is CASSLAGEPLHF. For the CDR3, the DNA is TGTGCCAGCAGTTTGGCAGGGGAACCCCTCCACTTT.

Ten or more counts support this clonotype. The chain is built from TRBV7-2 and TRBJ2-7; 7 bases align to TRBD1. V dropped 5 bases and J dropped 2; count of bases not matched to a gene: 9. CDR1 is SGHTA, CDR2 FQGNSA, per germline. The CDR3 sequence is 15 residues long. In DNA form, the CDR3 reads TGTGCCAGCAGCCATACACAGGGGTGGACCTACGAGCAGTACTTC. As protein: CASSHTQGWTYEQYF.

In its sample, this clonotype was seen many times. The V gene is TRBV28, the J gene TRBJ2-7; no reliable D call. The CDR3 loop spans 14 amino acids. The germline V gene encodes CDR1 MDHEN and CDR2 SYDVKM. Trimming left V 7 bases short and J 2 bases short, with 15 bases between. DNA of the CDR3: TGTGCCAGCACCATCTCGACACGAACCTACGAGCAGTACTTC. Translated: CASTISTRTYEQYF.

This clonotype was seen many times. The chain has TRBV20-1 and TRBJ2-5, with TRBD2 as a possible D gene (7 bases). The CDR3 loop spans 13 amino acids. Germline CDR1 and CDR2: DFQATT and SNEGSKA (reference sequence). CDR3 sequence: CPHGGGGEETQYF. The CDR3 DNA is TGCCCTCACGGCGGCGGGGGCGAAGAGACCCAGTACTTC.

In this sample, this clonotype turned up many times. V usage is TRBV11-2 and J usage is TRBJ2-3, with 8 nucleotides matching TRBD1. Per germline, CDR1 SGHAT and CDR2 FQNNGV. The junction had 10 bases not matched to a gene; V was cut back by 7 bases and J by 1 base. The CDR3 is made up of 16 amino acids. The CDR3 here is CASKPHPGQGTDTQYF. The CDR3 coding sequence is TGTGCCAGCAAGCCCCATCCGGGACAGGGCACAGATACGCAGTATTTT.

This clonotype was observed at least ten times. The chain uses TRBV9 and TRBJ1-5; D is possibly TRBD1 (5 bases). Trimming removed 3 bases from V and 3 bases from J, with 13 bases in between. Germline V gene sequence: CDR1 SGDLS, CDR2 YYNGEE. The CDR3 length is 15 residues. The CDR3 loop reads CASSGGLGVNQPQHF. CDR3 nucleotides: TGTGCCAGCAGCGGGGGACTGGGAGTCAATCAGCCCCAGCATTTT.

The table lists this clonotype with many counts. The chain links TRBV28 to TRBJ2-3; 12 positions match TRBD2. CDR1 is MDHEN, CDR2 SYDVKM, per germline. The CDR3 has 15 residues. The J segment lost 4 bases and the V segment lost 5 bases, leaving 4 bases of the junction unmatched. The DNA for the CDR3 is TGTGCCAGCAGTGGTTCTAGCGGGGGGGCAGATACGCAGTATTTT. It yields the protein CASSGSSGGADTQYF. The whole variable domain, remainder taken from reference TRBV28 and TRBJ2-3, is DVKVTQSSRYLVKRTGEKVFLECVQDMDHENMFWYRQDPGLGLRLIYFSYDVKMKEKGDIPEGYSVSREKKERFSLILESASTNQTSMYLCASSGSSGGADTQYFGPGTRLTVL.